This TCR beta chain appears in the sequencing data of a study of cytomegalovirus exposure and HLA in healthy donors. Points from the study as a whole: The study put 150 or so TCR beta chains on its list as cytomegalovirus-associated.

Note on this clone: The antigen is undetermined.

Libraries were prepared by immunoSEQ multiplex PCR; TCRdb keeps only in-frame clonotypes and omits some of them. This table has 70,000 to 75,000 clones, around 95% appearing once. The CDR3 consists of 15 residues. J was trimmed by 7 bases and V by 1 base; bases with no gene match: 8. The germline V gene encodes CDR1 SGHRS and CDR2 YFSETQ. This sequence was found in a man aged 18 to 29 in good health and CMV-seropositive. The sequenced sample consisted of PBMCs. This rearrangement joins TRBV5-1 to TRBJ2-1, with TRBD2 matching over 7 bases. Here the CDR3 reads CASSLLAGPGNEQFF. As DNA, the CDR3 is TGCGCCAGCAGCTTGTTAGCGGGCCCCGGTAATGAGCAGTTCTTC.